This TCR beta chain emerged from a study of cytomegalovirus exposure and HLA in healthy donors. With 60 Vbeta and 13 Jbeta primers, the PCR was carried out. In the original workflow: It was a later analysis that counted roughly 79 million unique TCR beta chains, of which roughly 10 million were shared. Using immunoSEQ multiplex PCR, the repertoire was profiled, and TCRdb retains in-frame clones only, with some absent. V and J calls and clone size are copied from that table; D and trimming were computed from the DNA. Of roughly 100,000 clones listed, about three quarters were seen once; the top ten hold approximately 3.5%. Study conclusions and caveats: Fewer N-insertions (relative to the roughly 610-donor mean) were reportedly seen in an Asian-associated ancestry cluster in a later analysis. As immune exposure information, only CMV serostatus was available.

About this clone: The antigen remains unidentified.

The CDR3 loop spans 19 amino acids. The chain couples TRBV12-1 to TRBJ1-2; TRBD1 is the table's D call, not checked against the DNA. TRBV12-1 is flagged as a pseudogene. This clonotype was obtained from a man between 35 and 55 years old in good health and CMV-seronegative. Sequencing used PBMCs. CDR3 bases: TGTGCCAGCAGCTTTCCCATCGACAGGGGGCGTTCCTCTAACTATGGCTACACCTTC. Protein sequence: CASSFPIDRGRSSNYGYTF.